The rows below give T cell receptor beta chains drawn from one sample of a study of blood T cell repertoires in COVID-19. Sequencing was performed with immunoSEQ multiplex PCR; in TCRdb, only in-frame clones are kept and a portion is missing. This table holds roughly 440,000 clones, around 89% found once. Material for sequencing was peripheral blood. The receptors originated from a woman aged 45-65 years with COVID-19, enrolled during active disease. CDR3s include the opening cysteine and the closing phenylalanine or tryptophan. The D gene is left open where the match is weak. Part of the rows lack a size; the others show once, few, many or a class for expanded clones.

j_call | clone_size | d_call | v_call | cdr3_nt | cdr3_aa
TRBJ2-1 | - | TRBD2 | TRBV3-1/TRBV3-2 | TGTGCCAGCAGCCCGAGAGAGCGGGGCAATGAGCAGTTCTTC | CASSPRERGNEQFF
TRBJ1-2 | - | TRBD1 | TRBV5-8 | TGTGCCAGCAGCTTGACGACGAGGGGGCAGGCCTATGGCTACACCTTC | CASSLTTRGQAYGYTF
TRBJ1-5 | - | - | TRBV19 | TGTGCCAGTATTGGGACGGGGGGAGGCAATCAGCCCCAGCATTTT | CASIGTGGGNQPQHF
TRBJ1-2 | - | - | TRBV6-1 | TGTGCCAGCAGTGAACAGCGGACAGCATCCTATGGCTACACCTTC | CASSEQRTASYGYTF
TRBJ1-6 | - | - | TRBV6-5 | TGTGCCAGCAGTTACGGCCGGGGAAAAGCAGCTTCACCCCTCCACTTT | CASSYGRGKAASPLHF
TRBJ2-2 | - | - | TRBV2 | TGTGCCAGCAGGCCCGAACTCCAGGCCGGGGAGCTGTTTTTT | CASRPELQAGELFF
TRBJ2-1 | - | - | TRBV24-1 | TGTGCCACCAGACCCCGCTTAGCCCCCAATGAGCAGTTCTTC | CATRPRLAPNEQFF
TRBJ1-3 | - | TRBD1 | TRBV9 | TGTGCCAGCAGCCCAAGACAGGGGGCGCGTGGAAACACCATATATTTT | CASSPRQGARGNTIYF
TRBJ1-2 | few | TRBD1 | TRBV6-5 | TGTGCCACCTCGGGACAGGGGGCCTACTATGGCTACACCTTC | CATSGQGAYYGYTF
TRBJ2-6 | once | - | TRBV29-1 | TGCAGCTTCGGCGACTTAACTGGGGCCAACGTCCTGACTTTC | CSFGDLTGANVLTF
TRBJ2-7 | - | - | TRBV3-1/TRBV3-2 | TGTGCCAGCAGCCCCCGGGACTCCATAAGGGACGAGCAGTACTTC | CASSPRDSIRDEQYF
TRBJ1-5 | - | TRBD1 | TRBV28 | TGTGCCAGCAGCTCCTCGGGACAGCCGAATCAGCCCCAGCATTTT | CASSSSGQPNQPQHF
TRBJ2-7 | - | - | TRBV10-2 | TGCGCCAGCAAGTCCCCCCAGGGTCGGGACGAGCAGTACTTC | CASKSPQGRDEQYF
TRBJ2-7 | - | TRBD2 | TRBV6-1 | TGTGCCAGCAGTGAGTTGAGTAGCGGGGGTGTCTCCTACGAGCAGTACTTC | CASSELSSGGVSYEQYF
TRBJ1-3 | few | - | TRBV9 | TGTGCCAGCAGCGTAGGGAGCTCTGGAAACACCATATATTTT | CASSVGSSGNTIYF
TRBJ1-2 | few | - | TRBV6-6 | TGTGCCAGCAGTTACGATAACAGTTTTAACTATGGCTACACCTTC | CASSYDNSFNYGYTF
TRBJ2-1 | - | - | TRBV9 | TGTGCCAGCAGCCAAGGAGGGGCATCCTACAATGAGCAGTTCTTC | CASSQGGASYNEQFF
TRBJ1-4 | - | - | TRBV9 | TGTGCCAGCAGCCCAAAAGCCCCTCGGGAAAAACTGTTTTTT | CASSPKAPREKLFF